Shown below are 20 T cell receptor beta chains from a single sample sequenced in a study of blood T cell repertoires in COVID-19. TCRdb's copy holds only in-frame clones and misses some; the assay was immunoSEQ multiplex PCR. The table lists some 82,000 clones, 90% to 95% of them singletons, with 1.9% in the top ten. Sequencing was performed on peripheral blood. The receptor source for this set is a woman aged 50 to 60 in a cohort sampled during active COVID-19.

The chain employs TRBV5-6 and TRBJ1-3, with D possibly being TRBD1 (5 bases). Trimming left V 0 bases short and J 0 bases short, with 13 bases between. Looked up from germline, CDR1 is SGHDT and CDR2 is YYEEEE. This CDR3 comprises 17 residues. This CDR3 is CASSLGWGTSSGNTIYF. CDR3 coding DNA: TGTGCCAGCAGCTTGGGCTGGGGCACCAGCTCTGGAAACACCATATATTTT.

The rearrangement uses TRBV2 and TRBJ2-7, with TRBD1 identical over 8 bases. In germline, CDR1 is SNHLY, CDR2 FYNNEI. This CDR3 has 15 residues. Trimming cost V 5 bases and J 0 bases; bases outside gene matches: 6. The CDR3 sequence: CASSRGQGSSYEQYF. In nucleotides, the CDR3 is TGTGCCAGCAGTCGTGGACAGGGAAGCTCCTACGAGCAGTACTTC.

J is TRBJ2-1 and V is TRBV5-4; 8 nucleotides align to TRBD2. V lost 4 bases, J lost 5 bases, and 23 bases stayed unmatched. The CDR3 is 20 amino acids. The germline CDR1 and CDR2 sequences are SGHNT and YYREEE (reference sequence). CDR3 amino acids: CASSRVGGGTGTQTHNEQFF. The CDR3 DNA is TGTGCCAGCAGCCGCGTCGGGGGGGGAACCGGGACTCAGACCCACAATGAGCAGTTCTTC. The complete variable domain, with remaining parts taken from reference TRBV5-4 and TRBJ2-1, reads ETGVTQSPTHLIKTRGQQVTLRCSSQSGHNTVSWYQQALGQGPQFIFQYYREEENGRGNFPPRFSGLQFPNYSSELNVNALELDDSALYLCASSRVGGGTGTQTHNEQFFGPGTRLTVL.

The genes are TRBV10-2 and TRBJ2-5; possible D gene TRBD2, 6 bases. Trimming took 7 bases from V and 5 from J, leaving 26 bases between them. CDR1 is WSHSY, CDR2 SAAADI, per germline. This CDR3 has 17 residues. The CDR3 DNA reads TGCGCCAGCACCCCGGGGGTCTGGGAGAAAAGGGCGGAGACCCAGTACTTC. Its translation is CASTPGVWEKRAETQYF.

This clone was observed a single time. This rearrangement joins TRBV27 to TRBJ2-7; tentatively, D is TRBD1 (5 bases). Between the trimmed V and J ends, which lost 6 bases and 5 bases, there was a span of 17 bases. The CDR3 covers 14 residues. Germline V gene sequence: CDR1 MNHEY, CDR2 SMNVEV (reference sequence). This chain's CDR3 is CASSPVPRAHEQYF. CDR3 in DNA: TGTGCCAGCAGCCCCGTCCCCAGGGCCCACGAGCAGTACTTC.

This sequence joins TRBV28 and TRBJ2-1; the D gene is possibly TRBD2 (6 bases). Trimming removed 6 bases at V and 8 bases at J, with 11 bases between. The germline gives CDR1 MDHEN, CDR2 SYDVKM. This CDR3 spans 12 amino acids. This CDR3 is CASSLAGYEQFF. In nucleotides, the CDR3 is TGTGCCAGCAGCCTTGCGGGATATGAGCAGTTCTTC. Full variable domain (missing parts from reference TRBV28 and TRBJ2-1): DVKVTQSSRYLVKRTGEKVFLECVQDMDHENMFWYRQDPGLGLRLIYFSYDVKMKEKGDIPEGYSVSREKKERFSLILESASTNQTSMYLCASSLAGYEQFFGPGTRLTVL.

The chain joins TRBV5-4 to TRBJ1-1; no definite D call. From germline, CDR1 is SGHNT and CDR2 YYREEE (reference sequence). The germline V and J ends were trimmed by 4 bases and 1 base, with 11 bases remaining between them. The CDR3 runs to 14 residues. This CDR3 reads CASSPRGGNTEAFF. DNA for the CDR3: TGTGCCAGCAGCCCCCGAGGTGGGAACACTGAAGCTTTCTTT.

The gene calls are TRBV28 and TRBJ1-1; the match to TRBD1 covers 7 bases. After removal of 5 bases from V and 4 bases from J, the junction contained 13 bases not matched to a gene. CDR3 length equals 16 residues. Germline V gene lookup returns CDR1 MDHEN and CDR2 SYDVKM. The CDR3 region has the DNA TGTGCCAGCAGTCTCGCAGGGGGGCCCCTGGGCACTGAAGCTTTCTTT. Residues: CASSLAGGPLGTEAFF.

V gene TRBV7-2 combines with J gene TRBJ2-3; 9 bases line up with TRBD1. CDR3 length: 16 residues. With V trimmed by 5 bases and J by 0 bases, 6 bases remained unmatched. Germline CDR1 is SGHTA and CDR2 is FQGNSA. The CDR3 DNA follows: TGTGCCAGCAGCACCAGGGGACAGGGTAGCACAGATACGCAGTATTTT. Translated, it gives CASSTRGQGSTDTQYF. The full variable domain, rest sourced from reference TRBV7-2 and TRBJ2-3, is GAGVSQSPSNKVTEKGKDVELRCDPISGHTALYWYRQSLGQGLEFLIYFQGNSAPDKSGLPSDRFSAERTGGSVSTLTIQRTQQEDSAVYLCASSTRGQGSTDTQYFGPGTRLTVL.

This clone was counted a single time. The rearrangement links TRBV11-2 to TRBJ2-3, with a possible D match to TRBD2 (6 bases). CDR3 length: 15 residues. Germline CDR1 is SGHAT and CDR2 is FQNNGV. Between the trimmed V and J ends, which lost 5 bases and 5 bases, there was a span of 17 bases. CDR3 residues: CASSLLGGSEDTQYF. The CDR3 DNA reads TGTGCCAGCAGCCTACTAGGAGGGTCCGAAGATACGCAGTATTTT.

This clone was seen once. The chain combines TRBV29-1 with TRBJ1-1; TRBD1 is a possible D gene (5 bases). Trimming left V 7 bases short and J 2 bases short, with 14 bases between. Germline assignment: CDR1 SQVTM and CDR2 ANQGSEA. The CDR3 is 13 residues long. The CDR3 DNA reads as TGCAGCGGACAGACCTCACTCAACACTGAAGCTTTCTTT. Translation gives CSGQTSLNTEAFF.

The rearrangement uses TRBV5-1 and TRBJ1-1; 7 bases align to TRBD1. J lost 2 bases, V lost 4 bases, and 5 bases had no gene match. This CDR3 comprises 14 residues. Germline assignment: CDR1 SGHRS and CDR2 YFSETQ. The CDR3 sequence is CASSRRQGNTEAFF. As DNA, the CDR3 is TGCGCCAGCAGCCGACGACAGGGAAACACTGAAGCTTTCTTT.

This clone was detected only a few times. This chain connects TRBV2 to TRBJ1-5, with a tentative D call TRBD1 (6 bases). The V end lost 6 bases, the J end lost 5 bases, and 14 bases lay between the germline ends. Germline CDR1 is SNHLY and CDR2 is FYNNEI. This CDR3 comprises 14 residues. The DNA for the CDR3 is TGTGCCAGCAGCAGGGGCGTAATTGATCAGCCCCAGCATTTT. Translating it yields CASSRGVIDQPQHF.

This clone was recorded only once. The chain joins TRBV19 to TRBJ1-5; D might be TRBD1 (5 bases). This CDR3 has 19 amino acids. V was pared by 7 bases and J by 1 base, with 26 bases between. Germline CDR1 reads LNHDA; CDR2 reads SQIVND (reference sequence). The CDR3 sequence: CASKMRPGQAVLSNQPQHF. The CDR3 DNA reads as TGTGCCAGTAAGATGCGGCCAGGGCAGGCCGTTTTAAGCAATCAGCCCCAGCATTTT.

Here the CDR3 DNA reads TGTGCCAGCAGTCAACAGGGCCTCTACAATGAGCAGTTCTTC. It encodes CASSQQGLYNEQFF. The V gene is TRBV5-6, the J gene TRBJ2-1, with D possibly being TRBD1 (6 bases). The CDR3 is made up of 14 amino acids. Trimming cost V 5 bases and J 3 bases, with 12 bases left between them. CDR1 is SGHDT and CDR2 is YYEEEE in the germline V gene.

The table lists this clone with a count of one. One junction end does not reproduce the germline sequence, and a read error may be involved. Other nucleotide sequences from this sample produce the same CDR3. The V call is TRBV6-5, the J call TRBJ1-2; D uncertain. Germline CDR1 MNHEY, CDR2 SVGAGI. This CDR3 comprises 11 residues. The chain's CDR3 is CASIQNYGYTF. CDR3 DNA: TGTGCCAGCATCCAGAACTATGGCTATACCTTC.

V is TRBV9 and J is TRBJ1-1, with 7 bases aligning to TRBD1. The CDR3 length is 14 residues. The germline V gene has CDR1 SGDLS and CDR2 YYNGEE. V lost 2 bases to trimming and J lost 1 base; unmatched junction nucleotides: 2. The CDR3 DNA is TGTGCCAGCAGCGTCTGGGACAGGAACACTGAAGCTTTCTTT. Its translation: CASSVWDRNTEAFF.

The chain uses TRBV27 and TRBJ1-4; 8 bases map to TRBD1. The CDR3 length is 14 residues. Germline values: CDR1 MNHEY, CDR2 SMNVEV (reference sequence). Trimming took 3 bases from V and 8 from J; bases not matched to a gene: 5. The CDR3: CASSFSGTGEKLFF. Written as DNA, the CDR3 is TGTGCCAGCAGTTTTTCTGGGACAGGCGAAAAACTGTTTTTT.

The chain employs TRBV5-1 and TRBJ1-2, with a possible D match to TRBD1 (5 bases). V was clipped by 2 bases and J by 4 bases, with 9 bases between them. The length of the CDR3 is 13 residues. The germline V gene encodes CDR1 SGHRS and CDR2 YFSETQ. The CDR3 region has the DNA TGCGCCAGCAGCTTAAGCGGGACCTATGGCTACACCTTC. Its protein is CASSLSGTYGYTF.

This chain joins TRBV18 and TRBJ2-7; 11 bases fit TRBD2. The CDR3 contains 16 residues. Looked up from germline, CDR1 is KGHSH and CDR2 is LQKENI. V gave up 2 bases and J gave up 0 bases; unmatched junction bases: 3. The CDR3 protein is CASSPSGLADSYEQYF. The CDR3 DNA follows: TGTGCCAGCTCACCATCGGGACTAGCGGACTCCTACGAGCAGTACTTC.